The clone carrying this TCR beta chain was picked up a small number of times. As yet, its antigen is unknown. The data were taken from a study of T cell repertoires in cytomegalovirus infection. Across the study: Recently identified HLA-C-restricted CMV epitopes were among the peptides used.

Overall study findings and caveats: The ex vivo response was dominated by HLA-C-restricted CMV-specific TCR beta clonotypes.

TCRdb reprocessed the reads via MiXCR and lists one record per CDR3 protein. Here the sample spans about 900,000 distinct CDR3 sequences, roughly 30% being singletons. The sequencing here drew on cultured CD8+ T cells from PBMCs, taken from culture after CMV antigen stimulation. This sequence originates from a human donor in good health (CMV status not recorded). Some clones in this sample may be carry-over from other donors' samples.

CDR3 loop: CASSLSGRGGLPYEQYF. CDR3 nucleotide sequence: TGTGCCAGCAGCTTAAGTGGTCGGGGGGGCCTCCCCTACGAGCAGTACTTC. V gene TRBV7-2 combines with J gene TRBJ2-7; 8 nucleotides match TRBD2. Germline values: CDR1 SGHTA, CDR2 FQGNSA. The CDR3 contains 17 residues. V was pared by 2 bases and J by 2 bases, with 11 bases of the junction left unmatched.